The clone carrying this T cell receptor beta chain showed up just a few times. The antigen is not known. TCRdb reanalysed the reads using MiXCR and keeps one entry per CDR3 protein. Among some 600,000 distinct CDR3 sequences listed, roughly a quarter were seen once. This sample is part of a study of T cell repertoires in cytomegalovirus infection. Across the whole study: Matching HLA type, along with CMV infection, was indicated by public TCR beta signatures.

General study results and limits: Summed public TCR beta family frequency identified CMV carriers bearing the relevant HLA. In two of eight donors, the top clonotype was HLA-C-restricted CMV-specific.

The junction had 10 bases not matched to a gene; V was cut back by 2 bases and J by 13 bases. This CDR3 has 13 residues. Looked up from germline, CDR1 is MNHEY and CDR2 is SVGEGT. This chain uses TRBV6-2 or TRBV6-3 with TRBJ1-2; TRBD1 matches at 7 bases. Sequenced material: CD8+ T cells from PBMCs. This clonotype originated in a human donor in good health (CMV status not recorded). Some clones in this sample may be carry-over from other donors' samples. CDR3 amino acids: CASSYADRPGGTF. The DNA for the CDR3 is TGTGCCAGCAGTTACGCGGACAGGCCCGGAGGCACCTTC.